The 29 T cell receptor beta chains reported below all come from one sample, sequenced in a study of vaccination effects on CD4 cells after COVID-19. No antigen is known for these receptors. ViraFEST used viral peptide pools to expand antigen-specific CD4+ T cells before sequencing. Cultured cells yielded isolated CD4+ T cells after approximately nine days. Negative nucleocapsid antibody tests before and after vaccination confirmed no previous SARS-CoV-2 infection. Produced via immunoSEQ multiplex PCR; TCRdb's table is partial and in-frame only. In the table there are about 73,000 clones, roughly 74% of which are singletons. The input for sequencing was CD4+ T cells from PBMCs cultured with HCoV-NL63 spike peptides, taken before COVID-19 vaccination. Receptors were obtained from a human donor who received a COVID-19 vaccine.

The chain is built from TRBV9 and TRBJ2-5; D is possibly TRBD1 or TRBD2 (6 bases each). This CDR3 is 15 amino acids long. The V gene lost 3 bases and the J gene lost 5 bases, with 17 bases spanning the gap. The V gene's germline CDR1 is SGDLS and CDR2 YYNGEE. The CDR3 nucleotides read TGTGCCAGCAGCGAGAGGGGGGCAGTAAGGGAGACCCAGTACTTC. As protein: CASSERGAVRETQYF.

The J gene is TRBJ2-3, the V gene TRBV28; perhaps TRBD1 as D (7 bases). The CDR3 extends over 16 amino acids. In germline, CDR1 is MDHEN, CDR2 SYDVKM. V lost 6 bases and J lost 4, with 20 bases in between. The CDR3 DNA is TGTGCCAGCAGCAAACTCCAGGGGGGCCTATCAGATACGCAGTATTTT. Encoded protein: CASSKLQGGLSDTQYF.

The chain uses TRBV6-2 or TRBV6-3 and TRBJ2-5, with 10 bases fitting TRBD2. Germline V lookup: CDR1 MNHEY, CDR2 SVGEGT. Trimming removed 4 bases from V and 5 bases from J; junction bases left unmatched: 4. CDR3 length: 14 residues. CDR3 in DNA: TGTGCCAGCAGTTGGGGGACTAGCGTGGAGACCCAGTACTTC. Its protein is CASSWGTSVETQYF.

The V call is TRBV7-3, the J call TRBJ2-1, with 8 nucleotides matching TRBD1. CDR1 and CDR2 (germline): SGHTA, FQGTGA. The length of the CDR3 is 12 residues. V trimming: 4 bases; J trimming: 10 bases; junction bases outside the gene matches: 3. This CDR3 is CASSSTGVEQFF. CDR3 in DNA: TGTGCCAGCAGCTCGACAGGGGTCGAGCAGTTCTTC. Variable domain in full (rest from reference TRBV7-3 and TRBJ2-1): GAGVSQTPSNKVTEKGKYVELRCDPISGHTALYWYRQSLGQGPEFLIYFQGTGAADDSGLPNDRFFAVRPEGSVSTLKIQRTERGDSAVYLCASSSTGVEQFFGPGTRLTVL.

The chain has TRBV15 and TRBJ1-3; the match to TRBD1 covers 9 bases. Germline trimming cut 3 bases from V and 0 bases from J; bases unmatched to any gene: 6. There are 17 residues in the CDR3. Germline CDR1 is LNHNV and CDR2 is YYDKDF (reference sequence). This CDR3 is CATSRDRGLLSGNTIYF. Here the CDR3 DNA reads TGTGCCACCAGCAGGGACAGGGGCTTACTCTCTGGAAACACCATATATTTT.

The CDR3: CASSIGVNTGELFF. The CDR3 DNA reads TGTGCCAGTAGTATAGGAGTGAACACCGGGGAGCTGTTTTTT. The rearrangement links TRBV19 to TRBJ2-2; D uncertain. This CDR3 is 14 amino acids long. Trimming pared 1 base from V and 1 base from J, leaving 4 bases between. Germline V gene lookup returns CDR1 LNHDA and CDR2 SQIVND (reference sequence).

As for this clone: Other DNA sequences in this sample translate to the same CDR3. Here the CDR3 reads CASSLSLNTEAFF. The CDR3 DNA reads TGTGCCAGCAGCTTATCTTTGAACACTGAAGCTTTCTTT. The genes are TRBV7-3 and TRBJ1-1; D uncertain. The CDR3 extends over 13 amino acids. Between the trimmed V and J ends, which lost 2 bases and 0 bases, there was a span of 4 bases. The germline V gene encodes CDR1 SGHTA and CDR2 FQGTGA.

This clone has a single count. The chain has TRBV24-1 and TRBJ2-7; 10 positions match TRBD1. This CDR3 region has 15 residues. V shed 4 bases, J shed 6 bases, and the junction held 8 bases outside the gene matches. Germline loops: CDR1 KGHDR, CDR2 SFDVKD. CDR3 region: CATSEAGTGDLEQYV. In nucleotides, the CDR3 is TGTGCCACCAGTGAGGCCGGGACAGGGGACCTCGAGCAGTACGTC.

The CDR3 region is CASKLDGYNEQFF. In nucleotides, the CDR3 is TGTGCCAGCAAGTTGGACGGGTACAATGAGCAGTTCTTC. The V gene is TRBV25-1, the J gene TRBJ2-1; no firm D call. The CDR3 loop spans 13 amino acids. CDR1 MGHDK and CDR2 SYGVNS come from the germline V gene. Between the trimmed V and J ends, which lost 7 bases and 4 bases, there was a span of 11 bases.

This clone is a singleton in its sample. The V call is TRBV15, the J call TRBJ2-5; D possibly uses TRBD1 or TRBD2 (6 bases each). The CDR3 has 15 residues. Trimming shortened V by 0 bases and J by 1 base, and 9 bases separated the two germline ends. The germline CDR1 and CDR2 sequences are LNHNV and YYDKDF (reference sequence). This chain's CDR3 is CATSRDGGPQETQYF. For the CDR3, the DNA is TGTGCCACCAGCAGAGACGGGGGCCCCCAAGAGACCCAGTACTTC.

J is TRBJ1-5 and V is TRBV3-1 (or the pseudogene TRBV3-2); the D gene is possibly TRBD1 (5 bases). V lost 4 bases and J lost 4, with 11 bases in between. The CDR3 consists of 14 residues. Germline V gene sequence: CDR1 LGHDT, CDR2 YNNKEL (reference sequence). CDR3 loop: CASSLGTPNQPQHF. In DNA form, the CDR3 reads TGTGCCAGCAGCCTCGGGACGCCGAATCAGCCCCAGCATTTT.

This clone has just one count. V is TRBV5-1 and J is TRBJ1-1; D gene ambiguous. Germline V lookup: CDR1 SGHRS, CDR2 YFSETQ. This CDR3 has 13 residues. V lost 3 bases and J 2 bases, leaving 8 bases between the germline ends. The CDR3 nucleotides read TGCGCCAGCAGCTACTACTCCAACACTGAAGCTTTCTTT. Translated, it gives CASSYYSNTEAFF.

The rearrangement joins TRBV19 to TRBJ1-6; D gene unclear. The ends were cut back, 2 bases at V and 4 bases at J, with 0 bases in the middle. Germline V gene sequence: CDR1 LNHDA, CDR2 SQIVND (reference sequence). This CDR3 has 12 amino acids. The CDR3 reads CASSIYNSPLHF. CDR3 DNA sequence: TGTGCCAGTAGTATATATAATTCACCCCTCCACTTT. Looking up the rest from reference TRBV19 and TRBJ1-6 gives the full variable domain: DGGITQSPKYLFRKEGQNVTLSCEQNLNHDAMYWYRQDPGQGLRLIYYSQIVNDFQKGDIAEGYSVSREKKESFPLTVTSAQKNPTAFYLCASSIYNSPLHFGNGTRLTVT.

This sequence joins TRBV9 and TRBJ2-2; D is ambiguous. The length of the CDR3 is 11 residues. V was trimmed by 1 base and J by 6 bases, leaving 1 base between them. CDR1 is SGDLS and CDR2 is YYNGEE in the germline V gene. The CDR3 coding sequence is TGTGCCAGCAGCGTACCCGGGGAGCTGTTTTTT. Translating gives CASSVPGELFF.

This clone was recorded a few times. The chain employs TRBV7-8 and TRBJ1-2; D is unclear. Germline V gene lookup returns CDR1 SGHVS and CDR2 FQNEAQ. V was cut by 2 bases and J by 3 bases, with 13 bases left in between. There are 15 residues in the CDR3. The CDR3 DNA follows: TGTGCCAGCAGCTTAAAGGCGGATTGGTACTATGGCTACACCTTC. This encodes CASSLKADWYYGYTF.

On this clone itself: Different DNA sequences within this sample yield the same CDR3. The chain combines TRBV6-1 with TRBJ2-3, with D possibly being TRBD1 or TRBD2 (5 bases each). The CDR3 totals 15 residues. V was shortened by 1 base and J by 6 bases, with 14 bases between the two germline ends. From germline, CDR1 is MNHNS and CDR2 SASEGT. The CDR3: CASSEGGGPGDTQYF. In DNA form, the CDR3 reads TGTGCCAGCAGTGAAGGTGGCGGGCCAGGGGATACGCAGTATTTT.

The chain couples TRBV5-5 to TRBJ2-7, with D uncertain. CDR3 length: 14 amino acids. Trimming took off 0 bases at V and 2 bases at J, with 9 bases between the two ends. The germline V gene has CDR1 SGHKS and CDR2 YYEKEE (reference sequence). CDR3 amino acids: CASSLALRTYEQYV. CDR3 nucleotide sequence: TGTGCCAGCAGCTTGGCGCTCAGAACCTACGAGCAGTACGTC.

This chain links TRBV18 with TRBJ1-6; D is ambiguous. V lost 0 bases to trimming and J lost 6 bases, with 6 bases between them. The germline V gene encodes CDR1 KGHSH and CDR2 LQKENI. The CDR3 extends over 14 amino acids. The CDR3 reads CASSPPRGNSPLHF. For the CDR3, the DNA is TGTGCCAGCTCACCACCGCGGGGTAATTCACCCCTCCACTTT.

The chain carries TRBV5-1 and TRBJ1-3, with D hard to call. Looked up from germline, CDR1 is SGHRS and CDR2 is YFSETQ. CDR3 length: 16 amino acids. The V and J ends lost 3 bases and 0 bases respectively, with 13 bases between them. CDR3 loop: CASSYASYSSGNTIYF. CDR3 sequence (DNA): TGCGCCAGCAGCTACGCCTCCTACAGCTCTGGAAACACCATATATTTT. The variable domain in full, with the rest retrieved from reference TRBV5-1 and TRBJ1-3, is KAGVTQTPRYLIKTRGQQVTLSCSPISGHRSVSWYQQTPGQGLQFLFEYFSETQRNKGNFPGRFSGRQFSNSRSEMNVSTLELGDSALYLCASSYASYSSGNTIYFGEGSWLTVV.

The chain joins TRBV12-5 to TRBJ1-1, with D unresolved. Germline CDR1 reads LGHNT; CDR2 reads FRNRAP. CDR3 length: 13 residues. V was cut by 3 bases and J by 1 base, with 6 bases left in between. CDR3 sequence (DNA): TGTGCTAGTGGTTTTAGGCAGAACACTGAAGCTTTCTTT. Its protein product is CASGFRQNTEAFF.

V usage is TRBV5-1 and J usage is TRBJ1-2; TRBD1 might be the D (5 bases). The CDR3 runs 15 residues. The germline V gene has CDR1 SGHRS and CDR2 YFSETQ. The germline V and J ends were trimmed by 0 bases and 7 bases, with 16 bases remaining between them. CDR3 DNA: TGCGCCAGCAGCTTGGGTACGGTACAGGAGGCTGGCTACACCTTC. It specifies CASSLGTVQEAGYTF.

V and J are TRBV20-1 and TRBJ1-1; D unclear. CDR3 length: 10 residues. Trimming took off 6 bases at V and 1 base at J, with 3 bases between the two ends. CDR1 is DFQATT and CDR2 is SNEGSKA in the germline V gene (reference sequence). The CDR3 loop reads CSARNTEAFF. DNA of the CDR3: TGCAGTGCGAGGAACACTGAAGCTTTCTTT.

This rearrangement joins TRBV28 to TRBJ2-5, with 11 bases that match TRBD2. CDR1 and CDR2 (germline): MDHEN, SYDVKM. The CDR3 totals 16 residues. V gave up 6 bases and J gave up 2 bases; unmatched junction bases: 8. The CDR3 sequence: CASSRGLAATQETQYF. The CDR3 bases are TGTGCCAGCAGCCGGGGACTAGCGGCGACGCAAGAGACCCAGTACTTC.

This clone occurred once. The gene calls are TRBV12-5 and TRBJ2-7; D unclear. CDR1 is LGHNT and CDR2 is FRNRAP in the germline V gene. This CDR3 is 13 amino acids long. In DNA form, the CDR3 reads TGTGCCGTGTTCGATCTCCCCCCGAGCGAGCAGTACGTC. Its translation: CAVFDLPPSEQYV.

CDR3 amino acids: CASSHVGSEKSDGYTF. The CDR3, as DNA: TGCGCCAGCAGCCACGTCGGATCCGAAAAAAGCGATGGCTACACCTTC. This chain connects TRBV4-1 to TRBJ1-2; D is unclear. V dropped 3 bases and J dropped 6 bases, with 20 bases sitting between them. Germline CDR1 and CDR2: MGHRA and YSYEKL. The CDR3 runs 16 residues.

This clone occurred a few times. The rearrangement joins TRBV5-1 to TRBJ2-1; D may be TRBD2 (7 bases). The V end lost 0 bases, the J end lost 0 bases, and 10 bases lay between the germline ends. Germline V lookup: CDR1 SGHRS, CDR2 YFSETQ. This CDR3 is built from 16 residues. CDR3 nucleotide sequence: TGCGCCAGCAGCTTGGAGGCGGGGGCCTCCTACAATGAGCAGTTCTTC. It translates to CASSLEAGASYNEQFF.

To note about this clone: Relative to the germline gene, one junction end is altered; a read error may explain this. The CDR3 nucleotides read TGTGCCGCCAGCGGTTCGAACACCGGGGAGCTGTTTTTT. Residues: CAASGSNTGELFF. V usage is TRBV24-1 and J usage is TRBJ2-2, with D possibly TRBD2 on 5 matching bases. The CDR3 loop spans 13 amino acids. Per the germline V gene, CDR1 is KGHDR and CDR2 is SFDVKD.

V usage is TRBV6-5 and J usage is TRBJ2-7; 10 bases match TRBD2. Trimming cost V 6 bases and J 1 base; bases outside gene matches: 3. Germline values: CDR1 MNHEY, CDR2 SVGAGI. This CDR3 is 14 amino acids long. Written as DNA, the CDR3 is TGTGCCAGCAGCATACTAGCGGGGTCCTACGAGCAGTACGTC. It encodes CASSILAGSYEQYV.

In this sample, this clone turned up a few times. The same CDR3 can be traced to other DNA sequences in this sample. The chain couples TRBV18 to TRBJ2-1; no clear D. Germline V CDR1 and CDR2: KGHSH, LQKENI. V was pared by 2 bases and J by 0 bases, with 8 bases between. The CDR3 loop spans 15 amino acids. CDR3 region: CASSPSGFSYNEQFF. The CDR3 DNA follows: TGTGCCAGCTCACCATCCGGTTTCTCCTACAATGAGCAGTTCTTC.